The 27 T cell receptor beta chains presented below share a single source sample, sequenced in a study of Ad26.COV2.S vaccination and SARS-CoV-2 variants. The treatment denotes: about 20 received Ad26.COV2.S at low or high dose, single or two shots; about 5 received placebo; per-sample allocation not given. Vaccine and placebo recipients were sampled on day 63 after the first injection. Some clones are missing from TCRdb's copy, which holds only in-frame ones; the method was immunoSEQ multiplex PCR. The sample has approximately 450,000 clones, around 90% seen once. The input for sequencing was peripheral blood, taken in a trial of Ad26.COV2.S vaccine versus placebo. The receptors here all came from a person aged 18-65 years who received the Ad26.COV2.S COVID-19 vaccine or a placebo.

The J gene is TRBJ2-7, the V gene TRBV28; 7 bases align to TRBD1. V lost 4 bases, J lost 1 base, and 13 bases stayed unmatched. The germline V gene has CDR1 MDHEN and CDR2 SYDVKM. CDR3 size: 17 residues. This chain's CDR3 is CASSSPDTPRGSYEQYF. CDR3 in DNA: TGTGCCAGCAGTTCCCCAGACACCCCCAGGGGGTCCTACGAGCAGTACTTC.

The chain couples TRBV15 to TRBJ2-7, with D uncertain. The V end was cut by 1 base, the J end by 5 bases, with 12 bases between. Germline CDR1 is LNHNV and CDR2 is YYDKDF (reference sequence). The CDR3 contains 14 residues. The CDR3, as DNA: TGTGCCACCAGCAGAGGGATGGGAAGCAACGAGCAGTACTTC. This gives the protein CATSRGMGSNEQYF.

This sequence joins TRBV27 and TRBJ2-3; D gene unclear. The CDR3 covers 14 residues. V was clipped by 0 bases and J by 0 bases, with 4 bases between them. Germline CDR1 MNHEY, CDR2 SMNVEV (reference sequence). CDR3 nucleotide sequence: TGTGCCAGCAGTTTATCTTACAGCACAGATACGCAGTATTTT. It translates to CASSLSYSTDTQYF.

This chain links TRBV20-1 with TRBJ2-3; unclear D gene. Germline loops: CDR1 DFQATT, CDR2 SNEGSKA (reference sequence). Deletions cut 3 bases from V and 5 bases from J, with 3 bases between. This CDR3 is 10 amino acids long. Here the CDR3 reads CSASGDTQYF. The CDR3 nucleotides are TGCAGTGCTAGTGGAGATACGCAGTATTTT.

On this clone: Compared with germline, one end of the junction differs, possibly owing to a read error. The chain employs TRBV7-7 and TRBJ2-1, with 8 bases identical to TRBD1. The germline V gene has CDR1 SSHAT and CDR2 FNYEAQ (reference sequence). The CDR3 runs 16 residues. The CDR3 region is CASSLDRGAGYNEQFF. CDR3 sequence (DNA): TGTGCTAGCAGCTTAGACAGGGGAGCCGGGTACAATGAGCAGTTCTTC.

J is TRBJ2-5 and V is TRBV27; TRBD1 is a possible D gene (5 bases). Germline V gene data show CDR1 as MNHEY and CDR2 as SMNVEV (reference sequence). V was trimmed by 2 bases and J by 2 bases, leaving 24 bases between them. This CDR3 comprises 19 residues. For the CDR3, the DNA is TGTGCCAGCAGTTTAGCCACTGACTCTTGGAGACAGATTCAAGAGACCCAGTACTTC. It encodes CASSLATDSWRQIQETQYF.

To note about this clone: The same CDR3 is also encoded by other DNA sequences in this sample. The chain recombines TRBV7-9 with TRBJ2-1; D uncertain. V lost 1 base to trimming and J lost 8 bases, with 6 bases between them. Germline V gene data show CDR1 as SEHNR and CDR2 as FQNEAQ (reference sequence). CDR3 length: 12 amino acids. Here the CDR3 DNA reads TGTGCCAGCAGCTTAGTGTCCCATGAGCAGTTCTTC. Its translation: CASSLVSHEQFF.

The chain couples TRBV5-1 to TRBJ2-2; no definite D call. Between the trimmed V and J ends, which lost 4 bases and 6 bases, there was a span of 10 bases. The CDR3 spans 13 residues. Germline-derived CDR1 and CDR2 are SGHRS and YFSETQ. CDR3 in DNA: TGCGCCAGCAGCCCCCGTGGGGCCGGGGAGCTGTTTTTT. Translating gives CASSPRGAGELFF.

The chain joins TRBV6-5 to TRBJ2-1; 11 bases are shared with TRBD2. CDR1 and CDR2 from the germline V gene are MNHEY and SVGAGI. Trimming took 6 bases from V and 7 from J; bases not matched to a gene: 2. The CDR3 covers 13 residues. The CDR3 sequence: CASRSSGRNEQFF. Here the CDR3 DNA reads TGTGCCAGCAGGTCTAGCGGGAGGAATGAGCAGTTCTTC.

The chain joins TRBV19 to TRBJ1-4; D gene unclear. V lost 6 bases and J 5 bases, leaving 16 bases between the germline ends. Germline V gene sequence: CDR1 LNHDA, CDR2 SQIVND (reference sequence). CDR3 length: 15 amino acids. In DNA, the CDR3 is TGTGCCAGTAGACCCCTCGACCGGACCAATGAAAAACTGTTTTTT. Translating gives CASRPLDRTNEKLFF.

As for this clone: The germline gene is not matched at one end of the junction; a read error may be the cause. The chain joins TRBV4-1 to TRBJ1-2; perhaps TRBD1 as D (5 bases). Germline values: CDR1 MGHRA, CDR2 YSYEKL. The CDR3 contains 12 residues. The CDR3 coding sequence is TGCGCCAGCAGCCGTCTCAGCCAGGGACCGGTATTC. The encoded protein is CASSRLSQGPVF.

The chain uses TRBV10-3 and TRBJ2-3; 8 bases align to TRBD1. V shed 8 bases, J shed 3 bases, and the junction held 13 bases outside the gene matches. The CDR3 length is 16 residues. Germline CDR1 reads ENHRY; CDR2 reads SYGVKD. As DNA, the CDR3 is TGTGCCATCGGTGGAAGGTTGAGGACAGGGACAGATACGCAGTATTTT. Translation gives CAIGGRLRTGTDTQYF.

This clone appeared many times. The chain joins TRBV18 to TRBJ2-7, with D perhaps TRBD2 (6 bases). With 0 bases removed from V and 0 bases from J, the gap between germline ends came to 12 bases. Germline values: CDR1 KGHSH, CDR2 LQKENI. CDR3 length: 16 residues. CDR3 coding DNA: TGTGCCAGCTCACCACCTGAGCGGGCCAACTCCTACGAGCAGTACTTC. This codes for CASSPPERANSYEQYF.

The CDR3: CASSPTTGLAGGSEQYF. CDR3 coding DNA: TGTGCCAGCTCACCAACAACGGGACTAGCGGGAGGAAGCGAGCAGTACTTC. V is TRBV18 and J is TRBJ2-7; 15 nucleotides match TRBD2. Germline CDR1 and CDR2: KGHSH and LQKENI. V was clipped by 2 bases and J by 6 bases; unmatched bases: 8. The CDR3 length is 17 residues.

The chain combines TRBV4-3 with TRBJ2-2; the D gene is possibly TRBD1 (5 bases). Germline CDR1 LGHNA, CDR2 YSLEER. The V gene lost 0 bases and the J gene lost 0 bases, with 14 bases spanning the gap. This CDR3 has 18 amino acids. The CDR3 DNA reads as TGCGCCAGCAGCCAAGATTGGGGCAGGAGCGCGAACACCGGGGAGCTGTTTTTT. Translated: CASSQDWGRSANTGELFF.

V gene TRBV6-5 combines with J gene TRBJ2-7, with D maybe TRBD1 (6 bases). Trimming removed 6 bases at V and 4 bases at J, with 19 bases between. CDR1 and CDR2 from the germline V gene are MNHEY and SVGAGI. The CDR3 is 15 residues long. The chain's CDR3 is CASRIRDTDSYEQYF. The CDR3 region has the DNA TGTGCCAGCAGAATACGGGACACCGACTCTTACGAGCAGTACTTC.

The rearrangement joins TRBV14 to TRBJ2-5; the D gene could be TRBD1 or TRBD2 (5 bases each). The V gene lost 1 base and the J gene lost 4 bases, with 16 bases spanning the gap. The CDR3 has 16 amino acids. Germline lookup yields CDR1 SGHDN and CDR2 FVKESK. As DNA, the CDR3 is TGTGCCAGCAGCCAAGGTGTCGTGGGGGTTTTAGAGACCCAGTACTTC. Translation: CASSQGVVGVLETQYF.

This chain joins TRBV5-4 and TRBJ1-1; the D gene is possibly TRBD1 (5 bases). CDR1 and CDR2 (germline): SGHNT, YYREEE (reference sequence). The CDR3 length is 12 residues. V gave up 7 bases and J gave up 7 bases, with 14 bases separating them. The CDR3 DNA reads as TGTGCCAGCGGGGGACGCCCGAGTGAAGCTTTCTTT. Translating it yields CASGGRPSEAFF.

CDR3 region: CASSLGISGTSYEQYF. CDR3 in DNA: TGTGCCAGCAGCTTAGGTATTAGCGGCACGAGCTACGAGCAGTACTTC. The chain recombines TRBV7-2 with TRBJ2-7; D is possibly TRBD2 (6 bases). The CDR3 has 16 amino acids. CDR1 is SGHTA and CDR2 is FQGNSA in the germline V gene. V was shortened by 1 base and J by 3 bases, with 16 bases between the two germline ends.

This clone was seen just once. The rearrangement uses TRBV7-6 and TRBJ1-4; D possibly corresponds to TRBD1 (5 bases). Germline lookup yields CDR1 SGHVS and CDR2 FNYEAQ. V dropped 4 bases and J dropped 8 bases, with 17 bases sitting between them. The CDR3 sequence is 15 residues long. The CDR3 DNA is TGTGCCAGCAGCTCAGACAGCCCGCGGGGCGAAAAACTGTTTTTT. Translation gives CASSSDSPRGEKLFF.

V gene TRBV10-3 combines with J gene TRBJ1-5; D is uncertain. V was trimmed by 2 bases and J by 3 bases, leaving 8 bases between them. Germline CDR1 reads ENHRY; CDR2 reads SYGVKD. The CDR3 totals 14 residues. CDR3 sequence: CAISEGDDNQPQHF. The DNA of the CDR3 is TGTGCCATCAGTGAGGGGGATGACAATCAGCCCCAGCATTTT.

The chain recombines TRBV18 with TRBJ2-3, with a tentative D call TRBD2 (5 bases). The V end was cut by 0 bases, the J end by 2 bases, with 9 bases between. This CDR3 region has 15 residues. From germline, CDR1 is KGHSH and CDR2 LQKENI. CDR3 sequence reads: CASSPPGEYTDTQYF. CDR3 DNA: TGTGCCAGCTCACCACCTGGGGAGTACACAGATACGCAGTATTTT. The variable domain in full, completed from reference TRBV18 and TRBJ2-3, reads NAGVMQNPRHLVRRRGQEARLRCSPMKGHSHVYWYRQLPEEGLKFMVYLQKENIIDESGMPKERFSAEFPKEGPSILRIQQVVRGDSAAYFCASSPPGEYTDTQYFGPGTRLTVL.

V and J are TRBV2 and TRBJ1-4; D uncertain. Per the germline V gene, CDR1 is SNHLY and CDR2 is FYNNEI. CDR3 size: 13 residues. With 7 bases removed from V and 5 bases from J, the gap between germline ends came to 11 bases. CDR3 sequence: CASIDSGNEKLFF. CDR3 nucleotide sequence: TGTGCCAGCATCGACTCCGGGAATGAAAAACTGTTTTTT.

The chain carries TRBV5-4 and TRBJ1-1; a weak D match, TRBD1 (6 bases). The CDR3 extends over 15 amino acids. Germline-derived CDR1 and CDR2 are SGHNT and YYREEE (reference sequence). V shed 4 bases and J shed 5 bases, with 18 bases lying between them. CDR3 DNA: TGTGCCAGCAGCCCATGGGGCAGGGGTCGTACTGAAGCTTTCTTT. Translating gives CASSPWGRGRTEAFF.

The V call is TRBV11-2, the J call TRBJ1-2; D gene unclear. CDR1 and CDR2 from the germline V gene are SGHAT and FQNNGV. The V and J ends lost 4 bases and 4 bases respectively, with 13 bases between them. This CDR3 spans 14 amino acids. The CDR3 is CASSSLRGPYGYTF. CDR3 nucleotide sequence: TGTGCCAGCAGCTCTCTCCGAGGACCCTATGGCTACACCTTC.

The chain recombines TRBV28 with TRBJ2-5; 7 nucleotides agree with TRBD1. CDR1 and CDR2 from the germline V gene are MDHEN and SYDVKM. CDR3 length: 14 amino acids. The trim removed 1 base at V and 7 bases at J, leaving 6 bases unmatched. The CDR3 is CASSLLGQPGTQYF. CDR3 nucleotides: TGTGCCAGCAGTTTATTGGGACAGCCCGGGACCCAGTACTTC.

As concerns this clone: At one boundary the junction diverges from the germline segment, which might be a read error. The V and J genes are TRBV2 and TRBJ2-3; 8 positions agree with TRBD2. The CDR3 totals 15 residues. The germline V gene has CDR1 SNHLY and CDR2 FYNNEI. CDR3 DNA sequence: TGTGCCAGCAGAGAAGGACTAGCAGTCACAGATACGCAGTATTTT. It encodes CASREGLAVTDTQYF.